Below are 4 T cell receptor beta chains sequenced from a single sample in a study of cytomegalovirus exposure and HLA in healthy donors. PCR primers comprised 60 Vbeta and 13 Jbeta primers. Clones were read by immunoSEQ multiplex PCR, and TCRdb kept only the in-frame ones, dropping some. The repertoire consists of approximately 150,000 clones, with approximately 80% occurring once and the leading ten covering less than 3%. The material sequenced was PBMCs. The source of these receptors is a woman between 18 and 29 years old in good health and CMV-seropositive.

This clone was found a few times. V usage is TRBV19 and J usage is TRBJ1-2; no firm D call. The CDR3 consists of 14 residues. V gave up 7 bases and J gave up 2 bases, with 14 bases separating them. Per the germline V gene, CDR1 is LNHDA and CDR2 is SQIVND (reference sequence). The DNA for the CDR3 is TGTGCCAGTACCAGGACGAGGGCCAACTATGGCTACACCTTC. This sequence encodes CASTRTRANYGYTF.

The chain has TRBV7-9 and TRBJ2-2; 9 nucleotides agree with TRBD1. The germline V gene has CDR1 SEHNR and CDR2 FQNEAQ (reference sequence). The CDR3 totals 18 residues. V was clipped by 4 bases and J by 2 bases; unmatched bases: 11. CDR3: CASSSGTGKFHNTGELFF. The CDR3 DNA sequence: TGTGCCAGCAGCTCCGGGACAGGGAAGTTTCACAACACCGGGGAGCTGTTTTTT. Complete variable domain (other parts from reference TRBV7-9 and TRBJ2-2): DTGVSQNPRHKITKRGQNVTFRCDPISEHNRLYWYRQTLGQGPEFLTYFQNEAQLEKSRLLSDRFSAERPKGSFSTLEIQRTEQGDSAMYLCASSSGTGKFHNTGELFFGEGSRLTVL.

This clone was seen a single time. The CDR3 bases are TGCGCCAGCAGCCCCCCCGGACAGGGAGGGGAGACCCAGTACTTC. Protein sequence: CASSPPGQGGETQYF. V gene TRBV5-1 combines with J gene TRBJ2-5; D may be TRBD1 (8 bases). CDR1 is SGHRS, CDR2 YFSETQ, per germline. The V gene lost 4 bases and the J gene lost 5 bases, with 18 bases spanning the gap. The CDR3 is 15 residues long.

The DNA for the CDR3 is TGCGCCAGCAGCCCCGGGACTATCTCCTACGAGCAGTACTTC. It is translated as CASSPGTISYEQYF. V is TRBV5-1 and J is TRBJ2-7; the match to TRBD2 covers 7 bases. The germline gives CDR1 SGHRS, CDR2 YFSETQ. The junction had 4 bases not matched to a gene; V was cut back by 4 bases and J by 0 bases. The CDR3 totals 14 residues. Combining the CDR3 with reference TRBV5-1 and TRBJ2-7 gives the whole variable domain KAGVTQTPRYLIKTRGQQVTLSCSPISGHRSVSWYQQTPGQGLQFLFEYFSETQRNKGNFPGRFSGRQFSNSRSEMNVSTLELGDSALYLCASSPGTISYEQYFGPGTRLTVT.